The next 16 T cell receptor beta chains were all read from a single sample in a study of blood T cell repertoires in COVID-19. Sequencing was performed with immunoSEQ multiplex PCR; in TCRdb, only in-frame clones are kept and a portion is missing. The data hold fewer than 150,000 clones, with roughly 85% observed a single time. Sequenced material: peripheral blood. The origin of the receptors is a man between 50 and 59 years old with acute or convalescent COVID-19.

The rearrangement uses TRBV28 and TRBJ1-2, with TRBD1 matching 9 bases. CDR1 is MDHEN and CDR2 is SYDVKM in the germline V gene. The trim removed 6 bases at V and 3 bases at J, leaving 5 bases unmatched. This CDR3 region has 14 residues. CDR3 region: CASRGQGKDYGYTF. The DNA of the CDR3 is TGTGCCAGCAGGGGACAGGGAAAAGACTATGGCTACACCTTC.

The genes are TRBV14 and TRBJ2-2; 10 nucleotides line up with TRBD2. The CDR3 has 16 residues. Trimming removed 5 bases from V and 6 bases from J; junction bases left unmatched: 9. Germline V gene lookup returns CDR1 SGHDN and CDR2 FVKESK. The CDR3 sequence is CASSEQLAGEAGELFF. CDR3 nucleotides: TGTGCCAGCAGCGAACAGCTAGCGGGAGAGGCCGGGGAGCTGTTTTTT. Supplemented by reference TRBV14 and TRBJ2-2, the full variable domain reads EAGVTQFPSHSVIEKGQTVTLRCDPISGHDNLYWYRRVMGKEIKFLLHFVKESKQDESGMPNNRFLAERTGGTYSTLKVQPAELEDSGVYFCASSEQLAGEAGELFFGEGSRLTVL.

This chain joins TRBV5-4 and TRBJ2-3; 15 bases line up with TRBD2. CDR1 and CDR2 (germline): SGHNT, YYREEE (reference sequence). The CDR3 runs 16 residues. V was clipped by 5 bases and J by 6 bases; unmatched bases: 7. The DNA of the CDR3 is TGTGCCAGCAGTCGCGGACTAGCGGGGGGGGGTGATACGCAGTATTTT. This translates into CASSRGLAGGGDTQYF.

The chain couples TRBV28 to TRBJ1-2, with D hard to call. In germline, CDR1 is MDHEN, CDR2 SYDVKM. V lost 5 bases to trimming and J lost 7 bases, with 14 bases between them. This CDR3 contains 13 residues. CDR3 DNA: TGTGCCAGCAGTATCCCGGGAGGACCTGGCTACACCTTC. It specifies CASSIPGGPGYTF.

V usage is TRBV12-2 and J usage is TRBJ2-7; TRBD1, the table's D call, lacks a check against the DNA. TRBV12-2 is a recognized pseudogene. The CDR3 totals 16 residues. The CDR3 bases are TGTGCAAGTCGCTTAGGGACCCGGGACAGGGAACACGAGCAGTACTTC. Translation gives CASRLGTRDREHEQYF.

This chain links TRBV5-1 with TRBJ1-2, with a tentative D call TRBD1 (6 bases). Trimming took off 1 base at V and 4 bases at J, with 14 bases between the two ends. This CDR3 has 15 residues. From germline, CDR1 is SGHRS and CDR2 YFSETQ. This CDR3 reads CASSLSSGAGYGYTF. In DNA form, the CDR3 reads TGCGCCAGCAGCTTGTCCTCAGGGGCCGGCTATGGCTACACCTTC.

The CDR3 DNA sequence: TGTGCCAGCAGCAGGACCTACGAGCAGTACTTC. Amino acid sequence: CASSRTYEQYF. The chain has TRBV28 and TRBJ2-7; D unclear. From germline, CDR1 is MDHEN and CDR2 SYDVKM. Trimming cost V 6 bases and J 2 bases, with 5 bases left between them. The CDR3 contains 11 residues.

This clone has a single count. The gene calls are TRBV30 and TRBJ1-5; D is possibly TRBD1 (5 bases). CDR1 GTSNPN and CDR2 SVGIG come from the germline V gene (reference sequence). The V end lost 3 bases, the J end lost 7 bases, and 10 bases lay between the germline ends. This CDR3 spans 12 amino acids. In nucleotides, the CDR3 is TGTGCCTGGAGGGCCCAGGGCCAGCCCCAGCATTTT. Its protein product is CAWRAQGQPQHF.

This clone was counted a few times. V usage is TRBV3-1 (or the pseudogene TRBV3-2) and J usage is TRBJ1-1, with D uncertain. CDR3 length: 14 amino acids. Germline CDR1 and CDR2: LGHDT and YNNKEL (reference sequence). The V end lost 0 bases, the J end lost 3 bases, and 8 bases lay between the germline ends. This CDR3 reads CASSQEGRYTEAFF. The CDR3 nucleotides are TGTGCCAGCAGCCAAGAGGGCAGATACACTGAAGCTTTCTTT.

V usage is TRBV27 and J usage is TRBJ2-3, with 12 bases aligning to TRBD2. This CDR3 comprises 22 residues. The trim removed 8 bases at V and 0 bases at J, leaving 24 bases unmatched. The germline V gene encodes CDR1 MNHEY and CDR2 SMNVEV (reference sequence). The CDR3 region is CASGWSEGLGTSGRSSTDTQYF. As DNA, the CDR3 is TGTGCCAGCGGCTGGAGCGAGGGGTTGGGGACTAGCGGGCGATCTAGCACAGATACGCAGTATTTT.

Notes on this clone: Other DNA sequences in the same sample also yield this CDR3. V gene TRBV25-1 combines with J gene TRBJ1-6; TRBD1 is a possible D gene (5 bases). The CDR3 sequence is 13 residues long. The germline gives CDR1 MGHDK, CDR2 SYGVNS. Trimming removed 1 base from V and 9 bases from J, with 7 bases in between. The CDR3 DNA reads TGTGCCAGCAGTGAATCAGGGTCTTCACCCCTCCACTTT. Translated: CASSESGSSPLHF.

The chain has TRBV27 and TRBJ1-2; D possibly corresponds to TRBD1 (6 bases). The V and J ends lost 2 bases and 5 bases respectively, with 9 bases between them. This CDR3 has 13 amino acids. Germline assignment: CDR1 MNHEY and CDR2 SMNVEV (reference sequence). The CDR3 bases are TGTGCCAGCAGTTTAGTACAGGGATATGGCTACACCTTC. As protein: CASSLVQGYGYTF.

This sequence joins TRBV2 and TRBJ2-5; 9 positions match TRBD2. This CDR3 contains 15 residues. V dropped 2 bases and J dropped 5; count of bases not matched to a gene: 6. Germline V CDR1 and CDR2: SNHLY, FYNNEI. The CDR3 bases are TGTGCCAGCAGTGAAATCGCGGGAGGGCGCGAGACCCAGTACTTC. Translation gives CASSEIAGGRETQYF.

This chain uses TRBV30 with TRBJ2-5; 14 bases agree with TRBD2. After removal of 6 bases from V and 4 bases from J, the junction contained 7 bases not matched to a gene. Germline assignment: CDR1 GTSNPN and CDR2 SVGIG (reference sequence). The CDR3 runs 15 residues. The CDR3 sequence: CACQTGTSGGETQYF. For the CDR3, the DNA is TGTGCCTGTCAAACTGGGACTAGCGGGGGAGAGACCCAGTACTTC.

For the CDR3, the DNA is TGCGCCAGCAAGGTCCGAGGACTCGGCACAGATACGCAGTATTTT. It specifies CASKVRGLGTDTQYF. V and J are TRBV5-1 and TRBJ2-3; D perhaps matches TRBD2 (5 bases). This CDR3 contains 15 residues. Trimming removed 6 bases from V and 1 base from J, with 15 bases in between. CDR1 and CDR2 (germline): SGHRS, YFSETQ.

V and J are TRBV9 and TRBJ2-1; no firm D call. CDR3 length: 15 residues. Germline V gene sequence: CDR1 SGDLS, CDR2 YYNGEE. Trimming cost V 4 bases and J 0 bases, with 11 bases left between them. In DNA, the CDR3 is TGTGCCAGCAGCTCTCACTTGAGCTCCTACAATGAGCAGTTCTTC. It yields the protein CASSSHLSSYNEQFF. Variable domain in full (rest from reference TRBV9 and TRBJ2-1): DSGVTQTPKHLITATGQRVTLRCSPRSGDLSVYWYQQSLDQGLQFLIQYYNGEERAKGNILERFSAQQFPDLHSELNLSSLELGDSALYFCASSSHLSSYNEQFFGPGTRLTVL.